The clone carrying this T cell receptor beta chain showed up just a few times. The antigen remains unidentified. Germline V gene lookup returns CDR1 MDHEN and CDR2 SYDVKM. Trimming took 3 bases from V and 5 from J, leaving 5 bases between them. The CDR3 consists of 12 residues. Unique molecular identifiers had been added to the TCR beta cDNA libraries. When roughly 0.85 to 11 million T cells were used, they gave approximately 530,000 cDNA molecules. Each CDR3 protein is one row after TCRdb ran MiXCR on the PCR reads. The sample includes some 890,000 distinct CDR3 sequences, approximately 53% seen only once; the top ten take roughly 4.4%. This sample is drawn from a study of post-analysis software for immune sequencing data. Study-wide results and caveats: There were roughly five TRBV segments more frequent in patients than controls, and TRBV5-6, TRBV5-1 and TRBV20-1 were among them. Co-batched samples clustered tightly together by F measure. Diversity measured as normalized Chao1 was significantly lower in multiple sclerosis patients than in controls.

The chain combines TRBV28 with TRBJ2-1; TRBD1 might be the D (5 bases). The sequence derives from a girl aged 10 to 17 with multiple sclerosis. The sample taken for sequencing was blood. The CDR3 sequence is CASSLDNNEQFF. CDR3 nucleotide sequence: TGTGCCAGCAGTTTGGACAACAATGAGCAGTTCTTC. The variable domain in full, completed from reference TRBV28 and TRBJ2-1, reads DVKVTQSSRYLVKRTGEKVFLECVQDMDHENMFWYRQDPGLGLRLIYFSYDVKMKEKGDIPEGYSVSREKKERFSLILESASTNQTSMYLCASSLDNNEQFFGPGTRLTVL.